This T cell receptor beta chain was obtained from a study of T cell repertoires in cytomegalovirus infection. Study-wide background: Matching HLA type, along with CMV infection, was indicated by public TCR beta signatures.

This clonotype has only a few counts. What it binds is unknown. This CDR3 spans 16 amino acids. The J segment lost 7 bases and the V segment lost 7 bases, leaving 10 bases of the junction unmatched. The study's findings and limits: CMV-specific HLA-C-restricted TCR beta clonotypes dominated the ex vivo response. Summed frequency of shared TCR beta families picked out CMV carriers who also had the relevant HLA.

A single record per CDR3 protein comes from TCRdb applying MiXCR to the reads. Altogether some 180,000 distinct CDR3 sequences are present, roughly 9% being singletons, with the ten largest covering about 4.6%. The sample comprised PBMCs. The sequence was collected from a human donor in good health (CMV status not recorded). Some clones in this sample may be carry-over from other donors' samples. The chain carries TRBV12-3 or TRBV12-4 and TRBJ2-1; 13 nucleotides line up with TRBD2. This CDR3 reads CASNLGQGLAGNEQFF. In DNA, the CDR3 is TGTGCCAGCAACCTGGGACAGGGACTAGCGGGGAATGAGCAGTTCTTC.